This passage covers 18 T cell receptor beta chains from one sample sequenced in a study of blood T cell repertoires in COVID-19 (dated by TCRdb to between 2020 and 2021). The library relied on the immunoSEQ multiplex PCR assay. As stored in TCRdb, this immuneACCESS dataset retains in-frame rearrangements with V and J assigned. A fraction of the clones does not appear; measured against another copy, unresolved V genes explain less than half of the discrepancy, and the remainder lacks a known reason. The sample table shows under 500,000 clones, and around 90% are seen once. The ten top clones hold roughly 1.8% of the sample. The sequencing sample was made of PBMCs or T cells enriched from blood (not recorded which). The source is a woman aged 18-29 years with acute COVID-19.

The gene calls are TRBV12-5 and TRBJ2-1; 11 bases are shared with TRBD2. Trimming took 6 bases from V and 4 from J; bases not matched to a gene: 5. Germline CDR1 is LGHNT and CDR2 is FRNRAP. The CDR3 length is 15 residues. CDR3 in amino acids: CASGPGTSGYNEQFF. The CDR3 nucleotides are TGTGCTAGTGGCCCGGGGACTAGCGGTTACAATGAGCAGTTCTTC.

The chain combines TRBV5-4 with TRBJ2-1; TRBD2 agrees at 7 bases. After removal of 4 bases from V and 6 bases from J, the junction contained 10 bases not matched to a gene. From germline, CDR1 is SGHNT and CDR2 YYREEE (reference sequence). The CDR3 extends over 15 amino acids. The CDR3 here is CASSPAGEPRNEQFF. The CDR3 coding sequence is TGTGCCAGCAGCCCGGCGGGGGAACCGCGCAATGAGCAGTTCTTC.

The chain couples TRBV5-4 to TRBJ1-6; 7 bases fit TRBD1. Trimming cost V 5 bases and J 2 bases; bases outside gene matches: 4. The germline gives CDR1 SGHNT, CDR2 YYREEE (reference sequence). There are 15 residues in the CDR3. DNA for the CDR3: TGTGCCAGCAGTACCGGGACAGCCTATAATTCACCCCTCCACTTT. Translation: CASSTGTAYNSPLHF. The complete variable domain, with remaining parts taken from reference TRBV5-4 and TRBJ1-6, reads ETGVTQSPTHLIKTRGQQVTLRCSSQSGHNTVSWYQQALGQGPQFIFQYYREEENGRGNFPPRFSGLQFPNYSSELNVNALELDDSALYLCASSTGTAYNSPLHFGNGTRLTVT.

The chain employs TRBV7-9 and TRBJ2-7; D might be TRBD1 (7 bases). The CDR3 loop spans 16 amino acids. The V end lost 6 bases, the J end lost 5 bases, and 23 bases lay between the germline ends. The germline V gene encodes CDR1 SEHNR and CDR2 FQNEAQ (reference sequence). CDR3 in amino acids: CASSPGEGGRSHEQYF. CDR3 bases: TGTGCCAGCAGTCCGGGGGAAGGGGGCAGGAGTCACGAGCAGTACTTC.

V usage is TRBV6-5 and J usage is TRBJ2-7, with 12 positions matching TRBD2. V lost 4 bases, J lost 3 bases, and 1 base stayed unmatched. This CDR3 region has 14 residues. Germline assignment: CDR1 MNHEY and CDR2 SVGAGI. The CDR3 reads CASSWGLAGYEQYF. In nucleotides, the CDR3 is TGTGCCAGCAGTTGGGGACTAGCGGGCTACGAGCAGTACTTC.

The chain links TRBV12-3 or TRBV12-4 to TRBJ1-5; D possibly corresponds to TRBD1 (5 bases). The V end lost 3 bases, the J end lost 5 bases, and 8 bases lay between the germline ends. The CDR3 totals 13 residues. In DNA, the CDR3 is TGTGCCAGCAGTTTCGCGGGGGATCAGCCCCAGCATTTT. Protein product: CASSFAGDQPQHF.

This rearrangement joins TRBV20-1 to TRBJ2-7; D not resolved. This CDR3 has 11 amino acids. V dropped 4 bases and J dropped 6 bases, with 10 bases sitting between them. Germline V gives CDR1 DFQATT, CDR2 SNEGSKA (reference sequence). The CDR3 sequence: CSAISGGEQYF. Written as DNA, the CDR3 is TGCAGTGCTATCTCAGGTGGCGAGCAGTACTTC.

V and J are TRBV7-2 and TRBJ2-7, with D perhaps matching TRBD2 (5 bases). Deletions cut 5 bases from V and 2 bases from J, with 22 bases between. CDR1 is SGHTA, CDR2 FQGNSA, per germline. The CDR3 totals 17 residues. The DNA for the CDR3 is TGTGCCAGCAGCACCGAATCTACTAGTTTGAGACCCTACGAGCAGTACTTC. Amino acids: CASSTESTSLRPYEQYF. Complete variable domain (other parts from reference TRBV7-2 and TRBJ2-7): GAGVSQSPSNKVTEKGKDVELRCDPISGHTALYWYRQSLGQGLEFLIYFQGNSAPDKSGLPSDRFSAERTGGSVSTLTIQRTQQEDSAVYLCASSTESTSLRPYEQYFGPGTRLTVT.

V gene TRBV7-9 combines with J gene TRBJ1-3; D call uncertain. This CDR3 contains 16 residues. V was shortened by 5 bases and J by 0 bases, with 14 bases between the two germline ends. Germline assignment: CDR1 SEHNR and CDR2 FQNEAQ (reference sequence). CDR3 residues: CASSPRGQSSGNTIYF. For the CDR3, the DNA is TGTGCCAGCAGCCCTCGGGGTCAGAGCTCTGGAAACACCATATATTTT.

The rearrangement joins TRBV10-2 to TRBJ2-7; maybe TRBD1 (5 bases). V was cut by 3 bases and J by 6 bases, with 6 bases left in between. Germline V gives CDR1 WSHSY, CDR2 SAAADI. The CDR3 consists of 11 residues. CDR3 sequence reads: CASSDRGEQYF. The CDR3 DNA reads as TGCGCCAGCAGTGATAGGGGCGAGCAGTACTTC.

The chain has TRBV6-6 and TRBJ1-2; tentatively, D is TRBD1 (6 bases). There are 14 residues in the CDR3. CDR1 is MNHNY, CDR2 SVGAGI, per germline (reference sequence). V gave up 0 bases and J gave up 2 bases, with 7 bases separating them. CDR3 sequence reads: CASSYSTGNYGYTF. The CDR3 region has the DNA TGTGCCAGCAGTTACTCGACAGGCAACTATGGCTACACCTTC.

The chain joins TRBV11-2 to TRBJ2-7; D call uncertain. The V end was cut by 0 bases, the J end by 2 bases, with 20 bases between. This CDR3 spans 18 amino acids. Germline CDR1 is SGHAT and CDR2 is FQNNGV. The CDR3: CASSLEFGLLLPPYEQYF. DNA of the CDR3: TGTGCCAGCAGCTTAGAATTTGGCTTGTTGTTACCCCCCTACGAGCAGTACTTC.

The chain links TRBV5-1 to TRBJ2-7; a weak D match, TRBD2 (5 bases). The CDR3 sequence is 14 residues long. Germline V gives CDR1 SGHRS, CDR2 YFSETQ. V lost 0 bases, J lost 3 bases, and 10 bases lay in between. Written as DNA, the CDR3 is TGCGCCAGCAGCTTGGCGGAGGCATACTACGAGCAGTACTTC. Protein: CASSLAEAYYEQYF.

This chain connects TRBV6-5 to TRBJ1-2, with TRBD1 matching 9 bases. The CDR3 is 14 amino acids. Trimming at V came to 5 bases and at J to 6 bases, leaving 7 bases not matched to a gene. Per the germline V gene, CDR1 is MNHEY and CDR2 is SVGAGI. In nucleotides, the CDR3 is TGTGCCAGCAGTCCGTCCGGGACAGGGCATGGCTACACCTTC. As protein: CASSPSGTGHGYTF.

This clone was detected a few times. The CDR3: CATSGWQAYNEQFF. Here the CDR3 DNA reads TGTGCCACCTCTGGGTGGCAGGCTTACAATGAGCAGTTCTTC. The J gene is TRBJ2-1, the V gene TRBV19; D not resolved. From germline, CDR1 is LNHDA and CDR2 SQIVND (reference sequence). The CDR3 has 14 amino acids. V lost 10 bases and J lost 4, with 17 bases in between. Using reference TRBV19 and TRBJ2-1 for the parts outside the CDR3, the full variable domain is DGGITQSPKYLFRKEGQNVTLSCEQNLNHDAMYWYRQDPGQGLRLIYYSQIVNDFQKGDIAEGYSVSREKKESFPLTVTSAQKNPTAFYLCATSGWQAYNEQFFGPGTRLTVL.

The chain is built from TRBV5-6 and TRBJ2-3; D gene ambiguous. The CDR3 length is 11 residues. Germline assignment: CDR1 SGHDT and CDR2 YYEEEE. Trimming cost V 2 bases and J 6 bases, with 4 bases left between them. CDR3 protein: CASSLADTQYF. CDR3 in DNA: TGTGCCAGCAGCTTAGCTGATACGCAGTATTTT.

The chain is built from TRBV29-1 and TRBJ2-5; the D gene is possibly TRBD1 (5 bases). Germline lookup yields CDR1 SQVTM and CDR2 ANQGSEA. Trimming cost V 7 bases and J 1 base, with 10 bases left between them. The CDR3 totals 12 residues. CDR3 bases: TGCAGCGCTCGGACAACCCAAGAGACCCAGTACTTC. Amino acids: CSARTTQETQYF.

The chain couples TRBV27 to TRBJ1-2; no firm D call. V lost 8 bases and J lost 7, with 17 bases in between. This CDR3 contains 13 residues. Per the germline V gene, CDR1 is MNHEY and CDR2 is SMNVEV (reference sequence). CDR3 DNA: TGTGCCAGCGCGGCGGGCCCCTCCTCTGGCTACACCTTC. Its translation is CASAAGPSSGYTF.